In its sample, the clone carrying this T cell receptor beta chain was seen once. The antigen is undetermined. The sample is drawn from a study of cytomegalovirus exposure and HLA in healthy donors. Overall study context: A prior study identified roughly 110 million unique TCR beta sequences from 180 million or so T cells. Within the Caucasian-associated ancestry cluster were 81% of the 300 to 450 genotyped donors.

PCR involved 60 Vbeta and 13 Jbeta primers. The data were produced by immunoSEQ multiplex PCR, yet TCRdb's version contains in-frame clones alone and is incomplete. The data show 150,000 to 200,000 clones, just under 85% seen once. Study findings and constraints: Later analysis indicated greater clonal expansion among HLA-associated TCR beta chains than among equally common other chains. Sequencing probably produced one cluster of sequence variants that were highly shared.

Specimen: PBMCs. The sequence derives from a girl under 18 in good health and CMV-seropositive.

CDR3 sequence: CASSEVGGGAYEQYF. CDR3 nucleotides: TGTGCCAGCAGTGAGGTAGGCGGGGGGGCCTACGAGCAGTACTTC. The chain carries TRBV2 and TRBJ2-5; 9 bases map to TRBD2. The J call is uncertain, as TRBJ2-7 better fits the DNA end. Germline values: CDR1 SNHLY, CDR2 FYNNEI. This CDR3 has 15 amino acids.